The subject of this entry is one T cell receptor (beta chain). The ends lost 0 bases at V and 4 bases at J; junction bases unmatched: 6. The germline V gene encodes CDR1 GTSNPN and CDR2 SVGIG (reference sequence). This CDR3 is built from 16 residues. This entry comes from a study of CD8+ T cells in alopecia areata. Once RNA had been extracted, it was reverse transcribed into cDNA to act as the sequencing template. The repertoire was sequenced with immunoSEQ multiplex PCR; TCRdb's copy has only in-frame clones and lacks some. Of about 160,000 clones in the sample, around 47% were seen once. The TCR comes from a human donor with alopecia areata. This rearrangement joins TRBV30 to TRBJ2-1; 10 bases line up with TRBD1. Sequenced: CD4+ T cells sorted from blood. The CDR3 sequence is CAWSVIAGQGYNEQFF. The CDR3 DNA sequence: TGTGCCTGGAGTGTAATTGCGGGACAGGGGTACAATGAGCAGTTCTTC.